A selection of T cell receptor beta chains follows, all from one sample in a study of blood T cell repertoires in COVID-19. Using immunoSEQ multiplex PCR, the repertoire was profiled, and TCRdb retains in-frame clones only, with some absent. The sample contains 70,000 or so clones, more than 70% of which appear only once. The source material was peripheral blood. These receptor sequences come from a human donor in a cohort sampled during active COVID-19. Both conserved end residues are trimmed from each CDR3.

V gene,CDR3 protein
TRBV3-1/TRBV3-2,ASSPRDRGPNTEAF
TRBV6-2/TRBV6-3,ASSYPTLQGNEQF
TRBV30,AWSGGLRGRRANYGYT
TRBV7-3,ASSSQVSVGELF
TRBV14,ASSQVQNTGELF
TRBV7-3,ASSLTGNSGELF
TRBV15,ATSSRQSGGYT
TRBV3-1/TRBV3-2,ASSQGDRGLEKLF
TRBV29-1,SVKRDSQETQY
TRBV6-2/TRBV6-3,ASSYVSSYEQY
TRBV7-2,ASSNTGGPGSASYNEQF
TRBV7-9,ASSPGGQLNTEAF
TRBV6-6,ASSPSHQPQH
TRBV11-2,ASSLARFETQY
TRBV10-1,ASSGQIQETQY
TRBV5-1,ASSLDVRGLNEQF
TRBV5-1,ASGMRTGGYEQY
TRBV5-5,ASSLGRFNEKLF
TRBV7-2,ASREGTGGETQY
TRBV28,ASSQQGTGELF
TRBV5-1,ASSGRAPYNEQF
TRBV9,ASSVGLAGGNTDTQY
TRBV14,ASSDLAASSYNEQF
TRBV5-1,ASTVSGRGEETQY
TRBV28,ASSWVQGLGEKLF
TRBV7-3,ASSYLDSGDEQF
TRBV19,ASNSGNQPQH
TRBV29-1,SVEDGSPPTYEQY
TRBV6-2/TRBV6-3,ASSYELAGHNEQF